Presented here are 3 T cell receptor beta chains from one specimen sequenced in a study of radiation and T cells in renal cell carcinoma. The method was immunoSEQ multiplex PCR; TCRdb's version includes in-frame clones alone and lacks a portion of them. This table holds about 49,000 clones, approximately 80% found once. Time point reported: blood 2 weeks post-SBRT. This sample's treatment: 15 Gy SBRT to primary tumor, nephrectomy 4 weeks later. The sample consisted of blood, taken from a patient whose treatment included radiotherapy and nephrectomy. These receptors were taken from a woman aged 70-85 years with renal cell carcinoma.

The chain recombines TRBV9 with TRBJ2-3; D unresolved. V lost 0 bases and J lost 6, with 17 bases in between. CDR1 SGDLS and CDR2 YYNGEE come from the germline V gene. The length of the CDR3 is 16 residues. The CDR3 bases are TGTGCCAGCAGCGTAGTCTACCTCGAAGAAAGGGATACGCAGTATTTT. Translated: CASSVVYLEERDTQYF.

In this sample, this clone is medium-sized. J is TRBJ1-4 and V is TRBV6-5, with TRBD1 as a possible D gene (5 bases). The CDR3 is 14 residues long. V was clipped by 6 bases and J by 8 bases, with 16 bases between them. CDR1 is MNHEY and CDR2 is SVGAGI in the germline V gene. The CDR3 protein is CASRPSRDGEKLFF. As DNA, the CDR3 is TGTGCCAGCAGACCGTCCCGGGACGGGGAAAAACTGTTTTTT.

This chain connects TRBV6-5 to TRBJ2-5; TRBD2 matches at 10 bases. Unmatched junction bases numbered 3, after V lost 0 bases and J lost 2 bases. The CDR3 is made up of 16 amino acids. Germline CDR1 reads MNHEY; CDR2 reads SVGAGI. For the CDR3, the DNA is TGTGCCAGCAGTTACTCGGGACTAGCGCATCAAGAGACCCAGTACTTC. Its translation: CASSYSGLAHQETQYF.